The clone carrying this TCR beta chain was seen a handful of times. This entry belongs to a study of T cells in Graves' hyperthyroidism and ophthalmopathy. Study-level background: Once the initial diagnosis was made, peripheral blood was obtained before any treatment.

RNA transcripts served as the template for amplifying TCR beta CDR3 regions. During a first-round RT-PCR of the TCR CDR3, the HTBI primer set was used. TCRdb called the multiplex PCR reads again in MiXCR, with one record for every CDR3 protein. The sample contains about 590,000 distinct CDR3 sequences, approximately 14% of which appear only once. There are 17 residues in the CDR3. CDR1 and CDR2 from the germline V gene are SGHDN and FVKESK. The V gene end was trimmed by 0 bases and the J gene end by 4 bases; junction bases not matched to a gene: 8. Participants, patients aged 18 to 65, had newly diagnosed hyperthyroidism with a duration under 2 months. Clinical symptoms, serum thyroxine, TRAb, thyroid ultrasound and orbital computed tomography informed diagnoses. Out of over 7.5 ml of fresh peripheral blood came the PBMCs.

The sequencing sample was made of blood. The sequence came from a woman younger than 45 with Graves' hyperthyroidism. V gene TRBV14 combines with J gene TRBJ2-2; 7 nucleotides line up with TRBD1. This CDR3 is CASSQDPGTVTTGELFF. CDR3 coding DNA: TGTGCCAGCAGCCAAGATCCCGGGACAGTAACCACCGGGGAGCTGTTTTTT.